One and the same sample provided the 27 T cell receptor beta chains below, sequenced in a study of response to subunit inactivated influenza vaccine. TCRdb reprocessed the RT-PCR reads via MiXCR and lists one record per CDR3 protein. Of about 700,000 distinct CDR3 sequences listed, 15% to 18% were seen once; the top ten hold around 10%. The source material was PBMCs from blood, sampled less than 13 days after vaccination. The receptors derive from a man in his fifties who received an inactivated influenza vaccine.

As DNA, the CDR3 is TGTGCCAGCAGTGACACAGGATCTGGAAACACCATATATTTT. Translation gives CASSDTGSGNTIYF. This sequence joins TRBV12-3 or TRBV12-4 and TRBJ1-3, with D maybe TRBD1 (5 bases). CDR3 length equals 14 residues. Trimming took off 5 bases at V and 1 base at J, with 9 bases between the two ends.

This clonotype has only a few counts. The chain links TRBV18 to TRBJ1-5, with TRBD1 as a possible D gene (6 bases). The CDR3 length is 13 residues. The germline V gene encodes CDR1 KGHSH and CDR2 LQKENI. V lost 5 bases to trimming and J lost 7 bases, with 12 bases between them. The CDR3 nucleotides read TGTGCCAGCTCAGAACAGGGCGGACAGCCCCAGCATTTT. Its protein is CASSEQGGQPQHF.

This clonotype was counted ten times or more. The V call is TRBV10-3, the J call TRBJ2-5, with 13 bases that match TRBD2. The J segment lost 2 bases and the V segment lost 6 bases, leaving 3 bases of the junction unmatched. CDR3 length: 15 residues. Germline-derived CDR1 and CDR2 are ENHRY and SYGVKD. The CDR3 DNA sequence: TGTGCCATCAGGGGACTAGCGGGGACTCAAGAGACCCAGTACTTC. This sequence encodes CAIRGLAGTQETQYF.

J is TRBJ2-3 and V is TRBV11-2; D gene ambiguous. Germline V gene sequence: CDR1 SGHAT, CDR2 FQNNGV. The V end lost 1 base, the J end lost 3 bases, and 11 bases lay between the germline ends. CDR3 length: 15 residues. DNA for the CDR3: TGTGCCAGCAGCTTAGGAGCACAGACAACAGATACGCAGTATTTT. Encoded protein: CASSLGAQTTDTQYF.

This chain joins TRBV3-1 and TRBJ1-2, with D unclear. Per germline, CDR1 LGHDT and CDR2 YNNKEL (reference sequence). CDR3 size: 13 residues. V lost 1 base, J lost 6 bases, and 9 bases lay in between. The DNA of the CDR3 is TGTGCCAGCAGCCAAGGACACGGAGATGGCTACACCTTC. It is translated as CASSQGHGDGYTF.

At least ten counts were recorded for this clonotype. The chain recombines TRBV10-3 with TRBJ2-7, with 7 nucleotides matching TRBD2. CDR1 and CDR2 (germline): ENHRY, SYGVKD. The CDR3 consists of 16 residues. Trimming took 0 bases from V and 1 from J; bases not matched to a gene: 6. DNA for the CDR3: TGTGCCATCAGTGAGTCGCGGGGTAGCGGGTCCTACGAGCAGTACTTC. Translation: CAISESRGSGSYEQYF.

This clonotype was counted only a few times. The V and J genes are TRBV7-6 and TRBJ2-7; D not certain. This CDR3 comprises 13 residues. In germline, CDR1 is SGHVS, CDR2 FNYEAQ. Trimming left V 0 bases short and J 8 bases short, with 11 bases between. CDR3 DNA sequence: TGTGCCAGCAGCTTAGCGGAAGAGGTACAGCAGTACTTC. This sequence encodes CASSLAEEVQQYF.

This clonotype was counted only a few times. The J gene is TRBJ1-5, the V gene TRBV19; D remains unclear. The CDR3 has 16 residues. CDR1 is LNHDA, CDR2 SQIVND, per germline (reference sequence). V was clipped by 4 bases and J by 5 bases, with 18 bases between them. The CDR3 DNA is TGTGCCAGTAGTACCGGAGACTGGGTTAGAGATCAGCCCCAGCATTTT. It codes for CASSTGDWVRDQPQHF.

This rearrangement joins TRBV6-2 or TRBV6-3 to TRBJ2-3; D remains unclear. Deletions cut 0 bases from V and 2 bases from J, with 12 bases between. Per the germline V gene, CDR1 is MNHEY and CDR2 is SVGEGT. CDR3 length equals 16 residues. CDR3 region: CASSYSQRENTDTQYF. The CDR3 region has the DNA TGTGCCAGCAGTTACTCCCAGAGAGAAAACACAGATACGCAGTATTTT.

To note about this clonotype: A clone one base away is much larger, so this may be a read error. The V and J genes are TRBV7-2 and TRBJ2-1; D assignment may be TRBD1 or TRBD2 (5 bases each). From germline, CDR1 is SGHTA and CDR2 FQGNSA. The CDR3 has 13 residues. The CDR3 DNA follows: TGTGCCAGCAGTACTCGGGGACCGAATGAGCACTTCTTC. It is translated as CASSTRGPNEHFF. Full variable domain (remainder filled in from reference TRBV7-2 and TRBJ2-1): GAGVSQSPSNKVTEKGKDVELRCDPISGHTALYWYRQSLGQGLEFLIYFQGNSAPDKSGLPSDRFSAERTGGSVSTLTIQRTQQEDSAVYLCASSTRGPNEHFFGPGTRLTVL.

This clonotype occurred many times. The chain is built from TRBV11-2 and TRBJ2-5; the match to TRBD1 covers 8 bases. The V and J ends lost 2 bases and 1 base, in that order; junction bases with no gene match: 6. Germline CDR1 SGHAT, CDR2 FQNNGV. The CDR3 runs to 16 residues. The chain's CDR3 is CASSLNTGGFQETQYF. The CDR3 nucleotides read TGTGCCAGCAGCTTAAATACAGGGGGTTTCCAAGAGACCCAGTACTTC.

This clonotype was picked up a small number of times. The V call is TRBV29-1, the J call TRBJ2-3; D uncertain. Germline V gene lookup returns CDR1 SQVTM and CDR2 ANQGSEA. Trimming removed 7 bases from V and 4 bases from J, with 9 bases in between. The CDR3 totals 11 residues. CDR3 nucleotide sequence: TGCAGCGCCTTTGGGGCAGATACGCAGTATTTT. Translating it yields CSAFGADTQYF.

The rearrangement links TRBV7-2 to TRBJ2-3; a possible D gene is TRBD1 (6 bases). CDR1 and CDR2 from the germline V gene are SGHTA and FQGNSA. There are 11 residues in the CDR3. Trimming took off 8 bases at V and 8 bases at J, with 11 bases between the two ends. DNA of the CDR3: TGTGCCAGCGCACAGGGCCCTACGCAGTATTTT. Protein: CASAQGPTQYF.

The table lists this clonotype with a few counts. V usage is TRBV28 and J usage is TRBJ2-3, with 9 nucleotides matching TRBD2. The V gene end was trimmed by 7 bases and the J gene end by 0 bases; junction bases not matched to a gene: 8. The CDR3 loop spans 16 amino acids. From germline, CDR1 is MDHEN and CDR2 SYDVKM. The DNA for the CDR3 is TGTGCCAGCACCCCGGGTAGCGGGGGTAGCACAGATACGCAGTATTTT. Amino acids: CASTPGSGGSTDTQYF.

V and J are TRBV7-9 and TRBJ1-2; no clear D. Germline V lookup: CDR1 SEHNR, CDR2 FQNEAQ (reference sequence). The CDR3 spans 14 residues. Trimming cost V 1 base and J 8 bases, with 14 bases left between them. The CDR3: CASSLVPVLEGYTF. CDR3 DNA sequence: TGTGCCAGCAGCTTAGTTCCGGTTTTGGAGGGCTACACCTTC.

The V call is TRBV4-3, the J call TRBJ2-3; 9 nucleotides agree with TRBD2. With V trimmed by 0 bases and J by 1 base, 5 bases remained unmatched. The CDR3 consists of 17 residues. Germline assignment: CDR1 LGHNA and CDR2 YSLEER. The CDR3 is CASSQDGKRGGTDTQYF. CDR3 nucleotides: TGCGCCAGCAGCCAAGATGGGAAGCGGGGGGGCACAGATACGCAGTATTTT.

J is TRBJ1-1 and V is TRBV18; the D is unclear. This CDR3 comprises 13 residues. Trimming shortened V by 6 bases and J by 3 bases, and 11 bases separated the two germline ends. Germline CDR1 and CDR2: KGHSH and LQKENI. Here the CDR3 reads CASSSRLDTEAFF. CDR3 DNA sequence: TGTGCCAGCTCCAGTCGGCTGGACACTGAAGCTTTCTTT.

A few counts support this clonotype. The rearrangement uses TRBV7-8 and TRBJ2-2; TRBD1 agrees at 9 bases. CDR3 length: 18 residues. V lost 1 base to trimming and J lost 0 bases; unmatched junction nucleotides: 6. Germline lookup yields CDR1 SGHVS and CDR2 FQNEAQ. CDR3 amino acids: CASSLDRGRSANTGELFF. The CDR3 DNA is TGTGCCAGCAGCTTAGACAGGGGGCGCTCAGCGAACACCGGGGAGCTGTTTTTT.

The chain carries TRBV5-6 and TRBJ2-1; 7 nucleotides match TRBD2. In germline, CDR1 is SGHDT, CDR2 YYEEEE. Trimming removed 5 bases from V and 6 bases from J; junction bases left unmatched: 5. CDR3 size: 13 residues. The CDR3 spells CASRGGSGNEQFF. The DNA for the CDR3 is TGTGCCAGCAGGGGCGGGAGTGGCAATGAGCAGTTCTTC.

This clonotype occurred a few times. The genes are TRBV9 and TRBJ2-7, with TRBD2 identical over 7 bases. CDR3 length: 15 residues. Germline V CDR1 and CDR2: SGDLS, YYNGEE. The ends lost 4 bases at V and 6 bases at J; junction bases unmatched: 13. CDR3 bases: TGTGCCAGCAGCCCAAGGGCGGGAGAATTTGTCGAGCAGTACTTC. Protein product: CASSPRAGEFVEQYF.

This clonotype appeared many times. CDR3 in amino acids: CASRPMTGGNSPLHF. Written as DNA, the CDR3 is TGTGCCAGCAGACCGATGACCGGTGGAAATTCACCCCTCCACTTT. The chain couples TRBV12-3 or TRBV12-4 to TRBJ1-6; D gene ambiguous. Trimming removed 6 bases at V and 7 bases at J, with 16 bases between. The CDR3 sequence is 15 residues long.

In nucleotides, the CDR3 is TGTGCCACCAGGAGAACAGGGGGGAGCACCGGGGAGCTGTTTTTT. As protein: CATRRTGGSTGELFF. The chain employs TRBV15 and TRBJ2-2; 8 bases match TRBD1. Germline CDR1 and CDR2: LNHNV and YYDKDF (reference sequence). The CDR3 loop spans 15 amino acids. Trimming cost V 6 bases and J 4 bases; bases outside gene matches: 7.

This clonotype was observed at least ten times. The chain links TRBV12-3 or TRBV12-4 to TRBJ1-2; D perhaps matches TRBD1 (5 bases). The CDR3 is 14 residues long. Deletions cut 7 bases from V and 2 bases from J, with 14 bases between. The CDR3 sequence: CASTRDGLNYGYTF. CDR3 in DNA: TGTGCCAGCACCCGGGACGGACTAAACTATGGCTACACCTTC.

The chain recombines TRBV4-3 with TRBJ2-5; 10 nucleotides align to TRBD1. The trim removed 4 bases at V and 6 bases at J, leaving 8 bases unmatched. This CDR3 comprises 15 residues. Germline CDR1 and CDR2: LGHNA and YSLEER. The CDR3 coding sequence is TGCGCCAGCAGCCCCGGGACAGGGGTATCGAAGACCCAGTACTTC. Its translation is CASSPGTGVSKTQYF.

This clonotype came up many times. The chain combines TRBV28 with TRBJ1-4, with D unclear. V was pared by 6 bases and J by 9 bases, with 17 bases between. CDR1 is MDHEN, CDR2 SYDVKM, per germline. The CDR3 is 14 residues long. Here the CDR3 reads CASSSDGYGQKLFF. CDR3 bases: TGTGCCAGCAGCTCGGATGGGTACGGGCAAAAACTGTTTTTT.

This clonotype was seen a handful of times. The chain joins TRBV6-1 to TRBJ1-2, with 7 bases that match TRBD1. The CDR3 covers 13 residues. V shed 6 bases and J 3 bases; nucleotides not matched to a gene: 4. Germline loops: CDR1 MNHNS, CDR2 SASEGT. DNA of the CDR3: TGTGCCAGCAGGGCACAGGGGTACTATGGCTACACCTTC. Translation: CASRAQGYYGYTF.

The CDR3 coding sequence is TGTGCCAGCAGCCAAGAATTAACCAGGGGGAACACTGAAGCTTTCTTT. Translated, it gives CASSQELTRGNTEAFF. V usage is TRBV4-2 and J usage is TRBJ1-1, with D tentatively TRBD1 (6 bases). The CDR3 is made up of 16 amino acids. V lost 0 bases and J lost 1, with 12 bases in between. The V gene's germline CDR1 is LGHNA and CDR2 YNFKEQ.